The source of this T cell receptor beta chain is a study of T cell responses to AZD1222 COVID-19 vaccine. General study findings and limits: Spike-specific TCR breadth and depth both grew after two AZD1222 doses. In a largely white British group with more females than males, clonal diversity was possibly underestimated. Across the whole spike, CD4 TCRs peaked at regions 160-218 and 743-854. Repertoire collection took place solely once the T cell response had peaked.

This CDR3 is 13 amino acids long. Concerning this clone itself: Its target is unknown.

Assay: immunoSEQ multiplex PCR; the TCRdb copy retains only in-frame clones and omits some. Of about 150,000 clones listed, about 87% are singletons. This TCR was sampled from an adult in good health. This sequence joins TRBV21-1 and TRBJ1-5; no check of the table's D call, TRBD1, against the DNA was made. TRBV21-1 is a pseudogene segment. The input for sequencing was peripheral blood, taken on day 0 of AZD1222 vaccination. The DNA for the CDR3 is TGTGCCAGCGAGGGGCAGGGGGCTCAGCCCCAGCATTTT. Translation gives CASEGQGAQPQHF.